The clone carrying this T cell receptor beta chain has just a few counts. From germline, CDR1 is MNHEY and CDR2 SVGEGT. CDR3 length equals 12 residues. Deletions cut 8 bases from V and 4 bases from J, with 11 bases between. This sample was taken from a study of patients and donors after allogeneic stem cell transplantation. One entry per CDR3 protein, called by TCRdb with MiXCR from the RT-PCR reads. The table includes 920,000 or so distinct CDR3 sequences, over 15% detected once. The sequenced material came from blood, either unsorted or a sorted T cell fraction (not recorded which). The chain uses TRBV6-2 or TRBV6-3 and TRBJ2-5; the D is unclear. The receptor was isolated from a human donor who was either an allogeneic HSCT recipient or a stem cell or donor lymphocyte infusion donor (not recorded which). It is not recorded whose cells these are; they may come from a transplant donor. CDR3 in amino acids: CASLKLPETQYF. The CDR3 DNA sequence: TGTGCCAGCCTAAAGTTACCAGAGACCCAGTACTTC.